This record covers a single T cell receptor (beta chain). Its antigen is as yet unknown. Unmatched junction bases numbered 13, after V lost 3 bases and J lost 5 bases. CDR3 length equals 19 residues. The germline gives CDR1 SGHNT, CDR2 YYREEE (reference sequence). The sample originates from a study of cytomegalovirus exposure and HLA in healthy donors. Study-level findings and limits: In vitro confirmation showed a few CMV-associated chains to be CMV antigen specific. A missense DCLRE1C variant was associated with V- and J-gene trimming of TCR beta chains in a later analysis, and an independent cohort replicated the association. The analysis excluded some indistinguishable V segments, including TRBV6-2 and TRBV6-3.

The PCR employed 60 Vbeta primers together with 13 Jbeta primers. Measured with immunoSEQ multiplex PCR; TCRdb has only the in-frame clones, and not every one. The sample has about 160,000 clones, approximately 80% seen once. The receptor was isolated from a male donor in good health and CMV-seropositive. Sequencing used PBMCs. The chain has TRBV5-4 and TRBJ2-1; 14 positions agree with TRBD2. In nucleotides, the CDR3 is TGTGCCAGCAGCTCAGTCCCCAAGGGACTAGCGGGAGAGAACAATGAGCAGTTCTTC. This gives the protein CASSSVPKGLAGENNEQFF.